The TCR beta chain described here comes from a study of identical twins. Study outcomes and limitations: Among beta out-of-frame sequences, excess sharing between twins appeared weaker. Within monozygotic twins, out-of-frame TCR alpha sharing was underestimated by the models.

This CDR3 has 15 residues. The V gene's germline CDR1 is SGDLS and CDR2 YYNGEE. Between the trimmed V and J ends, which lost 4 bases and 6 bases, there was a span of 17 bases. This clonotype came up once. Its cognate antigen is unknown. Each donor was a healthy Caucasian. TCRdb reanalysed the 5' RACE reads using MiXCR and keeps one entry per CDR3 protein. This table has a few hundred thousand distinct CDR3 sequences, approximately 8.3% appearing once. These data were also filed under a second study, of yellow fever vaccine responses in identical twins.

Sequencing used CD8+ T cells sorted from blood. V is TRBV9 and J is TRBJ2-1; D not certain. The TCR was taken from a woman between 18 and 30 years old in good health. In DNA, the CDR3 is TGTGCCAGCAGCATAGAACAGAACGACTGCAATGAGCAGTTCTTC. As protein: CASSIEQNDCNEQFF.